Below, one TCR beta chain is given with its context. Its target is unknown. The method was immunoSEQ multiplex PCR; TCRdb's version includes in-frame clones alone and lacks a portion of them. The data contain more than 80,000 clones, about 87% of them singletons. The source of the sample is a study of identifying expanded T cells in peripheral blood. Findings and limits, study-wide: Differentially abundant clones: about 1.3 between replicates, 15 to 17 at around 2 weeks, more than 18 at four.

Sequencing used blood. The TCR originated in a person aged 18-70 years in good health.

The CDR3 DNA sequence: TGTGCCAGTAGTCAGGGACTACCTTCCTACGAGCAGTACTTC. Translating it yields CASSQGLPSYEQYF. The chain links TRBV19 to TRBJ2-7; 7 bases are a match to TRBD2. The V and J ends lost 5 bases and 1 base, in that order; junction bases with no gene match: 5. This CDR3 spans 14 amino acids. Germline-derived CDR1 and CDR2 are LNHDA and SQIVND (reference sequence).